The source of this TCR beta chain is a study of shared clonotypes between healthy human individuals. Across the study: The study drew on a couple of women and a few men aged 18 to 49 as donors.

This CDR3 has 13 amino acids. V lost 5 bases to trimming and J lost 1 base, with 9 bases between them. CDR1 MGHDK and CDR2 SYGVNS come from the germline V gene. Amplification in unsorted PBMC replicate PCRs started from 250 to 300 ng DNA, which equals about 30,000 T cell genomes. Profiling relied on immunoSEQ multiplex PCR, and the TCRdb table lists in-frame clones only, not all of them. The sample holds about 480,000 clones, roughly 85% seen once. Unsorted samples, those not sorted, used roughly 99 million PBMCs for genomic DNA. Sequencing was done on a sample of PBMCs. J is TRBJ2-7 and V is TRBV25-1, with D possibly TRBD1 on 5 matching bases. This clonotype originated in a woman in her 40s in good health. Some clones in this sample may be carry-over from other donors' samples. The CDR3 is CASSSDSSYEQYF. The CDR3 DNA is TGTGCCAGCAGTAGTGACAGTTCCTACGAGCAGTACTTC.